This T cell receptor beta chain was identified during a study of identical twins (dated by TCRdb to about 2016). Regarding the research as a whole: To test whether fetal clonotypes persist, the study used deep sequencing on TCR alpha and beta repertoires from monozygotic twins, unrelated adults of various ages, and cord blood. To rule out contamination, replicate twin experiments were performed at different times with different library preparation protocols. Here is what the overall study found, with its caveats: Invariant T cells such as MAIT and iNKT could partly confound zero-insertion analyses, although diverse VJ usage argued against such confounding for most clonotypes. A weaker excess of twin sharing was found in beta out-of-frame sequences because the signal-to-noise ratio was lowered by fewer shared sequences. Compared with coincidental sharing between unrelated individuals, out-of-frame TCR alpha sequences shared between twins showed an excess of sequences with low generation probability. In monozygotic twins, recombination models systematically underestimated out-of-frame TCR alpha sharing, but the models matched the sharing seen between unrelated individuals. Conclusions relied on cross-sectional statistical analysis, since the same donors could not be followed over many years. Fewer insertions were carried by abundant cord blood beta clonotypes, a similar but weaker trend appeared in young adult naive repertoires, and no such trend appeared in memory repertoires.

Library preparation employed 5' RACE. Data came from an Illumina HiSeq 2000. A universal primer binding site was introduced by template switching, and a unique molecular identifier was present in the final cDNA, enabling accurate counting of TCR cDNA molecules. Specific primers in the conserved constant-segment region were used to synthesize first-strand cDNA for the TCR alpha and beta chains. To control for contamination, every cDNA library was double barcoded, receiving both a SMART-Mk sample barcode and Illumina barcodes. TruSeq adapter sequences, together with Illumina sample barcodes, were added in two successive PCR steps. Sequencing of the TCR alpha and beta cDNA libraries was done on the Illumina HiSeq platform using custom primers. On the authors' methods: MiGEC processed the raw reads to extract unique molecular identifiers, while MiXCR was used to determine the CDR3 positions. Recombination models were inferred per individual with the repgenHMM and IGoR tools using an EM algorithm. Shared clonotypes were analyzed with the tcR package in R, and sharing was normalized by the product of cloneset sizes. Out-of-frame nonproductive sequences were analyzed to study raw recombination free of thymic and clonal selection effects. Clones were called with MiXCR by TCRdb after fastp trimmed the public reads at Q25, and only in-frame beta chains were retained. Rows matching on CDR3 protein sequence are summarized as one entry with the most common DNA and genes. The V and J calls, along with clone size, are taken from TCRdb and not from the paper's own processing. Recorded for this sample are fewer than 900,000 distinct CDR3 sequences; 21% of them occurred a single time. The ten top clones hold roughly 4.3% of the sample.

This clonotype came up many times. It lacks a known antigen. It has no much larger one-base neighbor in the sample; base qualities were not kept. Its CDR3 holds 15 amino acids, cysteine through phenylalanine. CDR3 DNA is the only sequence kept; it has 45 bases, read in frame from the first base. V sheds 6 bases and J sheds 2 bases, leaving 13 bases between their ends. CDR1 and CDR2 (LGHNA, YSLEER) derive from the germline V gene. Every donor in the study was a healthy Caucasian. Three pairs of female monozygotic twins, all aged 18 to 29 years, made up the twin cohort. Peripheral blood mononuclear cells were the source from which RNA for the TCR libraries was isolated. The same sample was also studied in work on T cells expressing NK-cell markers. That second publication adds: Three sorted T-cell subsets (CD3+CD56+NKG2C+, CD3+CD56+NKG2C- and CD3+CD56-NKG2C+) from eight donors had their TCR beta-chain repertoires profiled. Seven of the eight sequenced donors were HCMV-seropositive and one was HCMV-seronegative. To restrict sorting to alphabetaTCR-expressing T cells, an anti-gammadeltaTCR antibody was added in several experiments. In six donors, the dominant CD3+CD56+NKG2C+ clonotypes were found to rank among the top 10 CD8+ clonotypes and to make up about 1.0-7.5% of CD8+ T cells. Those dominant clonotypes were again the most abundant among CD3+CD56-NKG2C+ cells in a few donors, at roughly 25-60.1%. It remained unclear whether the expanded NKG2C-expressing T cell clones were specific for HCMV antigens. All eight donors whose samples were sequenced were randomly selected healthy volunteers, three of them men and five women. To determine HCMV serostatus, a commercial ELISA kit was used to detect HCMV-specific IgG in serum. For a handful of donors, bulk peripheral blood T-cell repertoires were also sequenced from unsorted PBMC. MIGEC handled demultiplexing of the reads and grouping by UMI, while MiTCR was used to assemble and quantify clonotypes. To exclude erroneous sequences, any TCR cDNA sequence not supported by at least two reads was discarded. Downstream repertoire analysis used the tcR package, and clonotypes were matched across fractions by CDR3 nucleotide sequence plus V segment. VDJmatch was used to annotate antigen specificity against VDJdb, with one amino acid substitution allowed in CDR3.

This TCR was sampled from a woman between 18 and 29 years old in good health. The chain uses TRBV4-3 and TRBJ2-2; TRBD2 is perhaps the D gene, given 7 matching bases. Sequencing was performed on PBMCs. This receptor carries the CDR3 CASRGGGPNTGELFF. The DNA reads TGCGCCAGCAGGGGAGGGGGGCCCAACACCGGGGAGCTGTTTTTT.